Ten or more counts support the clone carrying this T cell receptor (beta chain). Antigen specificity is unknown. This sample is drawn from a study of early T cells in non-severe SARS-CoV-2 infection. Notes on the study in general: Private and CD4 specificities were missed by VDJdb matching, which favored anti-spike CD8 responses.

The CDR3 has 17 amino acids. Germline V gene sequence: CDR1 SGHTA, CDR2 FQGNSA. The V end was cut by 1 base, the J end by 5 bases, with 20 bases between. TCRdb used MiXCR to reprocess the 5' RACE reads, holding one entry per CDR3 protein. This sample yields 70,000 to 75,000 distinct CDR3 sequences, of which roughly 15% are seen a single time; over 13% belongs to the top ten. This receptor was obtained from an adult who was a healthcare worker with PCR-confirmed SARS-CoV-2 infection or an uninfected control (not recorded which). Sequenced sample: whole blood. The V and J genes are TRBV7-2 and TRBJ1-1; unclear D gene. The CDR3 protein is CASSLDLWEGGGTEAFF. The CDR3 bases are TGTGCCAGCAGCTTAGATCTCTGGGAGGGAGGTGGGACTGAAGCTTTCTTT.